One and the same sample provided the 23 T cell receptor beta chains below, sequenced in a study of blood T cell repertoires in COVID-19. Some clones are missing from TCRdb's copy, which holds only in-frame ones; the method was immunoSEQ multiplex PCR. The sample yields tens of thousands of clones, around 80% seen once. Sequencing was performed on peripheral blood. The receptors derive from a man in his fifties or sixties with active or convalescent COVID-19.

This sequence joins TRBV10-3 and TRBJ2-2; D might be TRBD1 (6 bases). The CDR3 has 15 amino acids. Trimming cost V 6 bases and J 2 bases, with 13 bases left between them. CDR1 ENHRY and CDR2 SYGVKD come from the germline V gene. CDR3 nucleotide sequence: TGTGCCATCAGCCAGGGGTGGGCCAACACCGGGGAGCTGTTTTTT. Encoded protein: CAISQGWANTGELFF.

CDR3: CASSSSSYNEQFF. The CDR3 bases are TGTGCCAGCTCTTCCAGCTCCTACAATGAGCAGTTCTTC. The chain links TRBV18 to TRBJ2-1; D is uncertain. The germline gives CDR1 KGHSH, CDR2 LQKENI. The CDR3 is made up of 13 amino acids. The V and J ends lost 6 bases and 0 bases respectively, with 6 bases between them.

This clone was detected only a few times. The V call is TRBV5-4, the J call TRBJ2-1, with 7 bases matching TRBD1. Per germline, CDR1 SGHNT and CDR2 YYREEE (reference sequence). J gave up 0 bases and V 5 bases, and 5 bases lay outside the gene matches. The length of the CDR3 is 15 residues. DNA for the CDR3: TGTGCCAGCAGTTTTTCAGGGGGCTCCTACAATGAGCAGTTCTTC. Encoded protein: CASSFSGGSYNEQFF.

This clone occurred a few times. This chain uses TRBV10-1 with TRBJ2-3; 7 nucleotides match TRBD2. Trimming cost V 9 bases and J 4 bases; bases outside gene matches: 4. The CDR3 totals 12 residues. Germline CDR1 is WNHNN and CDR2 is SYGVQD (reference sequence). CDR3 loop: CASRGVSDTQYF. Here the CDR3 DNA reads TGCGCCAGTCGGGGGGTCTCAGATACGCAGTATTTT.

This clone was seen just once. J is TRBJ2-3 and V is TRBV5-4, with 11 bases fitting TRBD2. Trimming removed 4 bases from V and 3 bases from J; junction bases left unmatched: 7. CDR3 length: 16 residues. The germline gives CDR1 SGHNT, CDR2 YYREEE (reference sequence). The CDR3 DNA sequence: TGTGCCAGCAGCAAAATAGCGGGGGGGCTAACAGATACGCAGTATTTT. As protein: CASSKIAGGLTDTQYF.

Many counts were recorded for this clone. V and J are TRBV19 and TRBJ2-7; 11 bases line up with TRBD2. V dropped 4 bases and J dropped 3; count of bases not matched to a gene: 5. The CDR3 is 15 amino acids. From germline, CDR1 is LNHDA and CDR2 SQIVND (reference sequence). CDR3 bases: TGTGCCAGTAGTACGACTAGCGGGGAGGTCTACGAGCAGTACTTC. Protein: CASSTTSGEVYEQYF.

As concerns this clone: The junction shows a germline mismatch at one end, possibly a read error. The V call is TRBV7-6, the J call TRBJ1-6; 7 nucleotides line up with TRBD1. Per germline, CDR1 SGHVS and CDR2 FNYEAQ. This CDR3 has 15 amino acids. The chain's CDR3 is CASSLDREGNSPLHF. The CDR3 region has the DNA TGTGCCAGCAGTTTAGACAGGGAGGGTAATTCACCCCTCCACTTT.

V is TRBV12-5 and J is TRBJ1-3; D unresolved. With 2 bases removed from V and 0 bases from J, the gap between germline ends came to 8 bases. Germline V gene lookup returns CDR1 LGHNT and CDR2 FRNRAP. The CDR3 has 15 amino acids. The CDR3 here is CASGLHCASGNTIYF. In DNA, the CDR3 is TGTGCTAGTGGTTTGCACTGTGCCTCTGGAAACACCATATATTTT.

This clone was detected a few times. As DNA, the CDR3 is TGTGCCAGCAGCTTAAGGCAGGGGGCTCAAGATGAGCAGTTCTTC. It translates to CASSLRQGAQDEQFF. The chain carries TRBV7-2 and TRBJ2-1; TRBD1 matches at 8 bases. From germline, CDR1 is SGHTA and CDR2 FQGNSA. Trimming at V came to 2 bases and at J to 8 bases, leaving 8 bases not matched to a gene. This CDR3 comprises 15 residues.

This chain links TRBV27 with TRBJ2-7, with TRBD2 identical over 7 bases. The CDR3 has 15 residues. The germline CDR1 and CDR2 sequences are MNHEY and SMNVEV (reference sequence). The ends lost 2 bases at V and 3 bases at J; junction bases unmatched: 7. As DNA, the CDR3 is TGTGCCAGCAGTTTAGGGGGGGGGTCTGGCTACGAGCAGTACTTC. Its protein product is CASSLGGGSGYEQYF.

The V and J genes are TRBV7-7 and TRBJ2-2; D is possibly TRBD2 (5 bases). The V gene's germline CDR1 is SSHAT and CDR2 FNYEAQ (reference sequence). V gave up 0 bases and J gave up 5 bases, with 10 bases separating them. The CDR3 has 15 amino acids. The CDR3 coding sequence is TGTGCCAGCAGCTTAGCAGGAGGAGTGACCGGGGAGCTGTTTTTT. Translation gives CASSLAGGVTGELFF.

Worth noting for this clone: Other DNA sequences of this sample code for an identical CDR3. The chain joins TRBV4-1 to TRBJ2-7, with 7 bases matching TRBD1. The CDR3 extends over 13 amino acids. CDR1 is MGHRA, CDR2 YSYEKL, per germline. The V gene end was trimmed by 4 bases and the J gene end by 0 bases; junction bases not matched to a gene: 0. The CDR3: CASSRDSSYEQYF. The CDR3 bases are TGCGCCAGCAGCCGGGACAGCTCCTACGAGCAGTACTTC.

This sequence joins TRBV6-2 or TRBV6-3 and TRBJ1-2; TRBD1 matches at 7 bases. After removal of 2 bases from V and 3 bases from J, the junction contained 6 bases not matched to a gene. The CDR3 is 15 residues long. Germline V gene lookup returns CDR1 MNHEY and CDR2 SVGEGT. This CDR3 reads CASSYTGQDYYGYTF. Written as DNA, the CDR3 is TGTGCCAGCAGTTACACCGGACAGGACTACTATGGCTACACCTTC.

This clone appeared a few times. The rearrangement links TRBV25-1 to TRBJ1-6, with TRBD1 matching 7 bases. The CDR3 is 13 amino acids. V was pared by 1 base and J by 12 bases, with 3 bases of the junction left unmatched. CDR1 MGHDK and CDR2 SYGVNS come from the germline V gene. CDR3 DNA sequence: TGTGCCAGCAGTGAATCAGGGGACAGACCCCTCCACTTT. Protein product: CASSESGDRPLHF.

The chain employs TRBV4-2 and TRBJ2-7, with D perhaps TRBD1 (5 bases). The ends were cut back, 1 base at V and 5 bases at J, with 15 bases in the middle. This CDR3 has 15 amino acids. The germline V gene has CDR1 LGHNA and CDR2 YNFKEQ. CDR3 sequence (DNA): TGTGCCAGCAGCCAAGTGGCGCCAGGGTCCCACGAGCAGTACTTC. Residues: CASSQVAPGSHEQYF.

The chain combines TRBV5-1 with TRBJ2-5, with D maybe TRBD2 (6 bases). V dropped 2 bases and J dropped 1 base, with 12 bases sitting between them. The CDR3 has 15 residues. Germline V gives CDR1 SGHRS, CDR2 YFSETQ. The CDR3 here is CASSFTGGVQETQYF. CDR3 nucleotides: TGCGCCAGCAGCTTTACCGGGGGAGTCCAAGAGACCCAGTACTTC.

This clone was seen a single time. CDR3 bases: TGCAGTGCTAGTGAGACTTGGGAAAAACTGTTTTTT. Translation: CSASETWEKLFF. The V gene is TRBV20-1, the J gene TRBJ1-4; D gene ambiguous. This CDR3 has 12 amino acids. V dropped 3 bases and J dropped 8 bases, with 10 bases sitting between them. CDR1 and CDR2 (germline): DFQATT, SNEGSKA (reference sequence).

This clone was found a few times. The rearrangement uses TRBV2 and TRBJ1-2; D might be TRBD1 (5 bases). V shed 6 bases and J shed 0 bases, with 11 bases lying between them. The CDR3 totals 14 residues. CDR1 and CDR2 (germline): SNHLY, FYNNEI. DNA for the CDR3: TGTGCCAGCAGCTATGACAGATCTAACTATGGCTACACCTTC. Its protein is CASSYDRSNYGYTF.

The J gene is TRBJ2-2, the V gene TRBV11-1, with TRBD2 matching 9 bases. The CDR3 is 15 amino acids. Germline V CDR1 and CDR2: SGHAT, FQDESV (reference sequence). With V trimmed by 5 bases and J by 4 bases, 5 bases remained unmatched. CDR3 DNA sequence: TGTGCCAGCAGCCCCCTAGCGGGAAGCACCGGGGAGCTGTTTTTT. Amino acid sequence: CASSPLAGSTGELFF.

The J gene is TRBJ2-7, the V gene TRBV4-2; TRBD2 matches at 12 bases. There are 16 residues in the CDR3. Losses at the gene ends were 0 bases for V and 4 bases for J; bases not matched to a gene: 4. CDR1 is LGHNA and CDR2 is YNFKEQ in the germline V gene. As DNA, the CDR3 is TGTGCCAGCAGCCAAGACCACGGACTAGCGGGGTACGAGCAGTACTTC. As protein: CASSQDHGLAGYEQYF.

CDR3 protein: CASSQVMSGLAGEDTQYF. In DNA form, the CDR3 reads TGTGCCAGCAGCCAGGTTATGAGCGGACTAGCGGGGGAAGATACGCAGTATTTT. The genes are TRBV3-1 (or the pseudogene TRBV3-2) and TRBJ2-3; 13 bases match TRBD2. The J segment lost 5 bases and the V segment lost 3 bases, leaving 11 bases of the junction unmatched. The CDR3 contains 18 residues. Per the germline V gene, CDR1 is LGHDT and CDR2 is YNNKEL (reference sequence).

The CDR3 DNA is TGTGCCAGCAGCTTGGGACAGACAACTAATGAAAAACTGTTTTTT. As protein: CASSLGQTTNEKLFF. The chain has TRBV5-8 and TRBJ1-4; a weak D match, TRBD1 (5 bases). The CDR3 extends over 15 amino acids. V dropped 0 bases and J dropped 0 bases, with 6 bases sitting between them. Germline V gene lookup returns CDR1 SGHTS and CDR2 YDEGEE.

The chain employs TRBV7-8 and TRBJ2-3; 8 bases agree with TRBD2. Germline lookup yields CDR1 SGHVS and CDR2 FQNEAQ. Germline trimming cut 4 bases from V and 1 base from J; bases unmatched to any gene: 7. The CDR3 is made up of 16 amino acids. The DNA for the CDR3 is TGTGCCAGCAGCTCCTTCAGCGGGGGACGCACAGATACGCAGTATTTT. This sequence encodes CASSSFSGGRTDTQYF.